This TCR beta chain was captured by sequencing in a study of spatial heterogeneity in lung cancer. Across the whole study: The study observed each unique TCR and UMI combination more than ten times on average in raw reads.

The time point: sample taken at primary tumor resection. The donor group consisted of approximately 77 patients who had untreated, early-stage non-small cell lung cancer. The sequenced material consisted of unsorted whole RNA from tumor, nontumor lung or frozen PBMC. This clonotype appeared many times. What it binds is not known. Study-wide results and limits: Ubiquitous expanded tumor TCRs appeared in blood more at resection than follow-up.

The CDR3 contains 14 residues. Trimming took off 0 bases at V and 2 bases at J, with 9 bases between the two ends. The germline V gene has CDR1 SGHDT and CDR2 YYEEEE. A single record per CDR3 protein comes from TCRdb applying MiXCR to the 5' RACE reads. The sample contains about 48,000 distinct CDR3 sequences, roughly 5% of which appear only once. The chain couples TRBV5-6 to TRBJ2-7; TRBD1 might be the D (6 bases). The receptor's source is a male donor with early-stage non-small cell lung cancer. Specimen: PBMCs, collected at surgery. CDR3 residues: CASSLVTGTYEQYF. CDR3 DNA: TGTGCCAGCAGCTTGGTAACAGGGACCTACGAGCAGTACTTC.